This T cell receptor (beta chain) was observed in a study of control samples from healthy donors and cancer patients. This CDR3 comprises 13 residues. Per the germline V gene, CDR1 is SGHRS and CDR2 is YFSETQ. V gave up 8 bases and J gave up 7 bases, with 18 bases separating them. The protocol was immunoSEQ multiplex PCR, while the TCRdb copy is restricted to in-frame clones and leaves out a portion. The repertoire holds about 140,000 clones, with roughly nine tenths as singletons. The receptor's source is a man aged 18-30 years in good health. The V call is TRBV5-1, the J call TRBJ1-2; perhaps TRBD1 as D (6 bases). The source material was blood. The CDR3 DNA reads TGCGCCAGTTCCGGAGACTACAGGGTTGGCTACACCTTC. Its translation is CASSGDYRVGYTF.